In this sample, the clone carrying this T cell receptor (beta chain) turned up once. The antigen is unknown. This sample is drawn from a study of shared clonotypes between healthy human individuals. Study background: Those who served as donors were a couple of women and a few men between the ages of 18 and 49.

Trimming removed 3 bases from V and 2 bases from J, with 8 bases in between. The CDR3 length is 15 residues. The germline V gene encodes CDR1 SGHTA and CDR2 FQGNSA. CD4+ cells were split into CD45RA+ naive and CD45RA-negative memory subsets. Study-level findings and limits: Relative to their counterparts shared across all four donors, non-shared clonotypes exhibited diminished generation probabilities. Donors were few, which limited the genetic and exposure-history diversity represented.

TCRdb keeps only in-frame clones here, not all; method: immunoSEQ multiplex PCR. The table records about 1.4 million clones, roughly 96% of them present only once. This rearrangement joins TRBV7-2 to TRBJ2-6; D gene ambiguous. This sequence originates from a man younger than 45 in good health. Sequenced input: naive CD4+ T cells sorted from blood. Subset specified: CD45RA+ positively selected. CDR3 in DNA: TGTGCCAGCAGCTTGGTCGATCCTGGGGCCAACGTCCTGACTTTC. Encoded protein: CASSLVDPGANVLTF.